The sequence of this T cell receptor beta chain was determined in a study of early stage breast cancer tumors. Across the study: Of 15 to 20 invasive breast tumors, about a dozen were hormone receptor-positive, HER2-negative. General study points: Tumors had roughly 2.5-fold higher T cell density and higher clonality than adjacent normal breast tissue. Tumor and normal breast were distinguished via blood comparison in 14 of 16 patients.

The germline V gene encodes CDR1 SGHAT and CDR2 FQNNGV. The CDR3 totals 13 residues. The V gene lost 5 bases and the J gene lost 5 bases, with 9 bases spanning the gap. A note on this clone: Its antigen remains unidentified.

Each sample had two DNA replicates, around 0.53 ug blood or roughly 1.4 ug tissue. Produced via immunoSEQ multiplex PCR; TCRdb's table is partial and in-frame only. Of tens of thousands of clones detected, approximately 80% appear once; the ten largest clones hold more than 3%. The chain recombines TRBV11-2 with TRBJ2-2; tentatively, D is TRBD2 (6 bases). The sequenced sample was blood. The origin of this receptor is a person in their 60s with breast cancer. CDR3 protein: CASSQEGTGELFF. In DNA form, the CDR3 reads TGTGCCAGCAGCCAGGAGGGTACCGGGGAGCTGTTTTTT. Supplemented by reference TRBV11-2 and TRBJ2-2, the full variable domain reads EAGVAQSPRYKIIEKRQSVAFWCNPISGHATLYWYQQILGQGPKLLIQFQNNGVVDDSQLPKDRFSAERLKGVDSTLKIQPAKLEDSAVYLCASSQEGTGELFFGEGSRLTVL.